This T cell receptor (beta chain) was identified in a study of shared clonotypes between healthy human individuals. Study as a whole: Three plates were used per donor for CD4 naive, three for CD4 memory, two for CD8 naive and one for CD8 memory.

Naive-designated CD8 cells lacked CD45RO, were positively enriched for CCR7, and omitted terminally differentiated effector memory CD45RA+ cells. V trimming: 0 bases; J trimming: 4 bases; junction bases outside the gene matches: 8. Per germline, CDR1 SGDLS and CDR2 YYNGEE. This CDR3 comprises 16 residues. On this clone: The antigen remains undetermined.

Study-level results: Clonotype sharing across several donors was observed for around 5% of naive CD4 clonotypes.

The run depth of the assay was deep. In the sorted-subset replicate PCRs, approximately 200 ng DNA, around 32,000 T cell genomes, was used. Sequencing used immunoSEQ multiplex PCR; TCRdb keeps in-frame clones, though not all of them. This table has around 1.9 million clones, 90% to 95% appearing once. This TCR came from a man younger than 30 in good health. Some clones in this sample may be carry-over from other donors' samples. Sequenced: naive CD8+ T cells from PBMCs. The chain combines TRBV9 with TRBJ2-7; 9 nucleotides line up with TRBD2. CDR3 sequence (DNA): TGTGCCAGCAGCGTAGATGGCGGGAGGGCCAGTTACGAGCAGTACTTC. This encodes CASSVDGGRASYEQYF. Complete variable domain (other parts from reference TRBV9 and TRBJ2-7): DSGVTQTPKHLITATGQRVTLRCSPRSGDLSVYWYQQSLDQGLQFLIQYYNGEERAKGNILERFSAQQFPDLHSELNLSSLELGDSALYFCASSVDGGRASYEQYFGPGTRLTVT.